This TCR beta chain was found in a study of spatial heterogeneity in lung cancer. As for the study in general: Alpha-chain detections were consistently fewer than beta-chain detections among the sequences. Study-level points and caveats: The study estimated about 6.4% alpha and over 12% beta chain coverage of tumor T cells. One measure, the expanded intratumoral alpha and beta TCR count, tracked tumor mutation counts.

This clonotype was seen many times. Its cognate antigen is unknown. A library made for alpha chains picked up this beta chain off target, so its size means little. The CDR3 is 15 residues long. Germline V CDR1 and CDR2: SEHNR, FQNEAQ (reference sequence). Trimming removed 4 bases at V and 8 bases at J, with 18 bases between. One entry per CDR3 protein results from TCRdb running MiXCR on the 5' RACE reads. The data show around 5,100 distinct CDR3 sequences, more than 4% seen once. As for time point: sample taken at primary tumor resection. Untreated early-stage non-small cell lung cancer patients, roughly 72 in total, were the donors. The authors sequenced whole RNA from tumor, nontumor lung or frozen PBMC without sorting.

The receptor's source is a male donor with early-stage non-small cell lung cancer. The chain is built from TRBV7-9 and TRBJ2-1; possibly TRBD1 or TRBD2 for D (6 bases each). Source: lung tumor tissue, taken at surgery. The CDR3 loop is CASSWGAAVTHEQFF. CDR3 DNA sequence: TGTGCCAGCAGCTGGGGGGCAGCGGTCACCCATGAGCAGTTCTTC.